This entry describes one T cell receptor (beta chain). This table comes from immunoSEQ multiplex PCR, and its TCRdb copy is limited to in-frame clones, with some not included. The repertoire has hundreds of thousands of clones, 92% of them found once; the top ten carry 24%. V gave up 3 bases and J gave up 4 bases, with 11 bases separating them. The CDR3 extends over 14 amino acids. Germline V gene sequence: CDR1 SGDLS, CDR2 YYNGEE. The sample belongs to a study of shared clonotypes between healthy human individuals. The naive CD8 fraction comprised CD45RO-negative cells positively selected for CCR7 and excluded terminally differentiated effector memory CD45RA+ cells.

This clonotype originated in a man aged 25-45 years in good health. The V call is TRBV9, the J call TRBJ1-5; perhaps TRBD1 as D (6 bases). Sequenced sample: naive CD8+ T cells sorted from blood. As DNA, the CDR3 is TGTGCCAGCAGCGCAGGGGCAGGTAATCAGCCCCAGCATTTT. This encodes CASSAGAGNQPQHF.